This T cell receptor beta chain originates from a study of T cells in Graves' hyperthyroidism and ophthalmopathy. Findings of the study overall: With a median lead of 6.5 months before onset, the model predicted ophthalmopathy. Most clonotypes expanded in the thyroid (above 0.001) were also present in blood.

It was uncontrolled infection, other autoimmune disease, pregnancy or lactation that excluded patients. TCR beta CDR3 region amplification was performed from RNA transcripts. In the first-round RT-PCR of the TCR CDR3, the HTBI primer set was used. TCRdb reprocessed the multiplex PCR reads via MiXCR and lists one record per CDR3 protein. Here the sample spans about 610,000 distinct CDR3 sequences, around 42% being singletons. The table lists this clonotype with a count of one. Its antigen is currently unknown. An end of the junction does not agree with germline; a read error may underlie this. Sample: peripheral blood or thyroid tissue (not recorded which). The origin of this receptor is a woman aged 18-35 years with Graves' hyperthyroidism.

The CDR3 nucleotides are TGTGCCGGCAGTGAGGACAGGGGGTTGTACGAGCAGTACTTC. Its protein is CAGSEDRGLYEQYF. This sequence joins TRBV2 and TRBJ2-7; 10 bases are shared with TRBD1. The CDR3 extends over 14 amino acids. Per the germline V gene, CDR1 is SNHLY and CDR2 is FYNNEI.